This record covers a single T cell receptor beta chain. Rearranged V-D-J TRB sequences were amplified with a mixed TRB-A/B primer pool. TCRdb fed the multiplex PCR reads into MiXCR, producing one record per CDR3 protein. The table has around 5,000 distinct CDR3 sequences, roughly 21% seen once. The sample comes from a study of T cell repertoires in aging, cancer and after chemotherapy. Amplification of TCR beta used genomic DNA extracted from peripheral blood. From germline, CDR1 is ENHRY and CDR2 SYGVKD. The V segment lost 0 bases and the J segment 7 bases; nucleotides outside the gene matches: 7. The CDR3 has 16 amino acids.

This receptor was identified in a human donor in good health. The donor label of this sample is uncertain. The chain links TRBV10-3 to TRBJ2-1; 9 positions agree with TRBD2. Material for sequencing was blood. CDR3: CAISESMAGGPNEQFF. The CDR3 DNA is TGTGCCATCAGTGAGTCGATGGCGGGGGGGCCAAATGAGCAGTTCTTC.